Reported below is one T cell receptor beta chain. Its specificity is not known. The data stem from a study of PD-1 blockade in classical Hodgkin lymphoma. Study-wide findings and caveats: Whoever responded completely had baseline diversity much like that seen in newly diagnosed patients. Newly diagnosed patients were reported to start with lower TCR diversity than healthy donors.

TCRdb keeps only in-frame clones here, not all; method: immunoSEQ multiplex PCR. The sample includes about 86,000 clones, around 90% of them seen just once. No patient escaped relapse after autologous stem cell transplantation, and brentuximab vedotin exposure varied. This CDR3 contains 14 residues. CDR1 LNHDA and CDR2 SQIVND come from the germline V gene (reference sequence). The V end was cut by 3 bases, the J end by 4 bases, with 11 bases between. The clonotype comes from a human donor with classical Hodgkin lymphoma. This specimen was peripheral blood mononuclear cells (PBMCs), taken at baseline. V usage is TRBV19 and J usage is TRBJ2-3; no definite D call. This CDR3 is CASSILLVADTQYF. In nucleotides, the CDR3 is TGTGCCAGTAGTATTCTGCTGGTCGCAGATACGCAGTATTTT.